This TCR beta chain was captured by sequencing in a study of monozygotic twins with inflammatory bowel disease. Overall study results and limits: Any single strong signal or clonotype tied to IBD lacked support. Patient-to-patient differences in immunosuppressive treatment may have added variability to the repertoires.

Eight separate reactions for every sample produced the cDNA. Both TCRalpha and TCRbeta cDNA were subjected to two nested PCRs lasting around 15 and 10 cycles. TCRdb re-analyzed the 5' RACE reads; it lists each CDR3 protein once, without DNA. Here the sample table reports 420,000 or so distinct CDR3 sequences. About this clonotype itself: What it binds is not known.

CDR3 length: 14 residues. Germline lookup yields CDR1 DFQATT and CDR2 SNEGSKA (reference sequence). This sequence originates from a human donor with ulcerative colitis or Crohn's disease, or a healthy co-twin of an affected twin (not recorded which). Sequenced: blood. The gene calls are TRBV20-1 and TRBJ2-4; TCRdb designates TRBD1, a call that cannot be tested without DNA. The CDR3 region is CSKTVPGGKNIQYF.